These T cell receptor beta chains were read from a single sample in a study of post-analysis software for immune sequencing data. TCRdb itself ran the PCR reads through MiXCR, one entry per CDR3 protein. The table has hundreds of thousands of distinct CDR3 sequences, 25% to 30% seen once. What was sequenced was blood. The receptors come from a girl under 18 with multiple sclerosis. The CDR3 runs from the conserved cysteine through the conserved F or W. The D gene is left open where the match is weak. A row's size may be missing; if present it is once, few, many or a size class.

>few|TRBV28|.|TRBJ1-2
CASSTTGYGYTF
TGTGCCAGCAGCACAACCGGTTATGGCTACACCTTC
>.|TRBV6-5|.|TRBJ1-6
CASSYIGNSPLHF
TGTGCCAGCAGTTACATCGGGAATTCACCCCTCCACTTT
>.|TRBV4-1|.|TRBJ1-2
CASSQQAINYGYTF
TGCGCCAGCAGCCAACAGGCAATTAACTATGGCTACACCTTC
>few|TRBV20-1|.|TRBJ2-1
CSAEGQGGHNEQFF
TGCAGTGCTGAGGGGCAGGGCGGTCACAATGAGCAGTTCTTC
>.|TRBV9|.|TRBJ1-2
CASSVGPGAYGYTF
TGTGCCAGCAGCGTAGGGCCGGGGGCCTATGGCTACACCTTC
>few|TRBV4-1|.|TRBJ2-4
CASSQPGPQGKNIQYF
TGCGCCAGCAGCCAGCCCGGGCCCCAAGGCAAAAACATTCAGTACTTC
>few|TRBV3-1|.|TRBJ1-1
CASSDRDGEAFF
TGTGCCAGCAGCGACCGGGACGGTGAAGCTTTCTTT
>.|TRBV12-3/TRBV12-4|TRBD2|TRBJ2-5
CASTNSGGAGETQYF
TGTGCCAGCACGAATAGCGGGGGGGCCGGGGAGACCCAGTACTTC
>few|TRBV7-9|TRBD1|TRBJ2-5
CASSPGTGGLETQYF
TGTGCCAGCAGCCCCGGGACAGGGGGATTGGAGACCCAGTACTTC
>.|TRBV4-1|.|TRBJ1-3
CASSQDPDTIYF
TGCGCCAGCAGCCAAGATCCGGACACCATATATTTT